This TCR beta chain emerged from a study of blood T cell repertoires in COVID-19. Study overall: The United States, Italy and Spain were the sources of the acute and convalescent COVID-19 samples. In each case, the material was cDNA or gDNA derived from T cells, B-cell-depleted T cells, or PBMCs.

Under the authors' procedure: Estimated nucleated cell counts came from reference gene primer amplification. Some clones are missing from TCRdb's copy, which holds only in-frame ones; the method was immunoSEQ multiplex PCR. D and trimming come from the DNA, and the V and J calls and clone size come from that table. The sample includes approximately 100,000 clones, more than 85% of them seen just once. This CDR3 is built from 15 residues. After removal of 4 bases from V and 5 bases from J, the junction contained 11 bases not matched to a gene. The germline CDR1 and CDR2 sequences are SGHNT and YYREEE (reference sequence).

Sequenced sample: peripheral blood. The TCR comes from a human donor in a cohort sampled during active COVID-19. The chain combines TRBV5-4 with TRBJ2-5; 7 nucleotides match TRBD2. DNA of the CDR3: TGTGCCAGCAGCCCGGGTCTGACTAGCCTCGAGACCCAGTACTTC. Protein product: CASSPGLTSLETQYF.